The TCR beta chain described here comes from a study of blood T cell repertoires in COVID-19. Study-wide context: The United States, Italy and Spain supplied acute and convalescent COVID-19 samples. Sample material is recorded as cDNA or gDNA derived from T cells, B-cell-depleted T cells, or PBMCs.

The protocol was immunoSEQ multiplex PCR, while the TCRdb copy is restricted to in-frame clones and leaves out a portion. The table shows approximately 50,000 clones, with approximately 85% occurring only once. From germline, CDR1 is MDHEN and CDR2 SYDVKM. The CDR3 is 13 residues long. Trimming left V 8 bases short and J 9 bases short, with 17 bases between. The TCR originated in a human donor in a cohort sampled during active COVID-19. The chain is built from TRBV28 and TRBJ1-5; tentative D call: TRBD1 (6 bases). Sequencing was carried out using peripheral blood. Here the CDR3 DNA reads TGTGCCAGCCAGAACAACCAGGGGCCGCCCCAGCATTTT. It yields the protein CASQNNQGPPQHF.